Listed below are T cell receptor beta chains from one sample, sequenced in a study of T cell responses to AZD1222 COVID-19 vaccine. Using immunoSEQ multiplex PCR, the repertoire was profiled, and TCRdb retains in-frame clones only, with some absent. Of almost 70,000 clones in the sample, 75% to 90% are singletons; the top ten hold approximately 25%. Sequences were derived from peripheral blood, sampled 28 days after the second AZD1222 dose. These receptors all come from an adult who received the AZD1222 COVID-19 vaccine. Both conserved end residues are trimmed from each CDR3. D genes are given only for firm matches.

>-|TRBJ1-1|TRBV29-1
SVEGGYATEAF
>TRBD1|TRBJ1-6|TRBV27
ASATGGAWNSPLH
>TRBD2|TRBJ2-3|TRBV7-6
ASSPRPSGRGDTQY
>TRBD1|TRBJ2-1|TRBV4-2
ASSQRTGTNEQF
>TRBD2|TRBJ2-3|TRBV6-6
ASSPYLTSGGADTQY
>-|TRBJ2-3|TRBV25-1
ATSLSGDTQY
>TRBD1|TRBJ1-2|TRBV15
ATSREDRGRSYT
>-|TRBJ2-7|TRBV19
ASSISEGLDEQY
>TRBD2|TRBJ2-1|TRBV5-1
ASSFTSGSNRNEQF
>-|TRBJ1-1|TRBV12-3/TRBV12-4
ASSPGPNTEAF
>-|TRBJ2-1|TRBV6-5
ASSFYNKEQF
>TRBD2|TRBJ2-5|TRBV18
ASSATSGETQY
>-|TRBJ2-7|TRBV18
ASSRGAQTYEQY
>TRBD1|TRBJ2-3|TRBV11-2
ASSAATGTVSTDTQY
>TRBD1|TRBJ1-6|TRBV7-3
ASSPGPGGSPLH
>TRBD1|TRBJ2-1|TRBV24-1
ATSDATGGSSYNEQF
>-|TRBJ1-2|TRBV6-5
ASSPDIMGYT
>-|TRBJ2-6|TRBV5-5
ASSSPGHHSGANVLT
>-|TRBJ1-2|TRBV19
ASSIRRARYYGYT
>-|TRBJ1-2|TRBV10-3
AISEPDSNGYT
>TRBD1|TRBJ2-7|TRBV3-1/TRBV3-2
ASSLTGTVKYEQY
>TRBD2|TRBJ2-5|TRBV18
ASSPLLAGGMETQY
>-|TRBJ2-1|TRBV24-1
ATSASSYNEQF
>TRBD1|TRBJ1-2|TRBV2
ASSHPGTGGAGYT
>TRBD1|TRBJ1-2|TRBV6-5
ASSYGTGSGYT
>-|TRBJ2-1|TRBV30
AWSVFGEQF
>-|TRBJ2-2|TRBV5-6
ASSLISQGSGELF
>-|TRBJ1-3|TRBV18
ASSPAGLSGNTIY
>-|TRBJ1-2|TRBV13
ASSFEGVRGYT
>TRBD1|TRBJ1-4|TRBV24-1
ATSDTTGGREREKLF
>-|TRBJ1-1|TRBV11-2
ASSLIRSGRTKRNTEAF
>-|TRBJ2-2|TRBV6-5
ASARGGELF
>-|TRBJ2-3|TRBV11-3
ASRYVDTQY
>-|TRBJ2-2|TRBV7-9
ASSSGQGKAGELF
>-|TRBJ2-7|TRBV6-2/TRBV6-3
ASSSGARGEQY
>TRBD1|TRBJ1-4|TRBV10-2
ASSARTGGEKLF
>TRBD2|TRBJ2-5|TRBV7-2
ASSLGLSSGGAETQY
>TRBD1|TRBJ1-2|TRBV6-1
ASSDWGQGAYGYT
>-|TRBJ2-1|TRBV2
ASRAPGLGGNEQF
>-|TRBJ1-2|TRBV5-4
ASSSFGANYGYT
>TRBD1|TRBJ1-6|TRBV5-1
ASNPGTGGSPLH
>TRBD1|TRBJ2-2|TRBV11-3
ASGPGQGTGELF
>-|TRBJ2-1|TRBV5-1
ASSLDNNEQF
>TRBD2|TRBJ2-7|TRBV6-4
ASSDQGLAGVYEQY
>-|TRBJ2-7|TRBV7-9
ASSFTLDLGQHEQY
>-|TRBJ2-7|TRBV6-5
ATITRSYEQY
>-|TRBJ1-1|TRBV7-8
ASSSTGMNTEAF
>-|TRBJ2-7|TRBV6-6
ASSYSGGEQY
>-|TRBJ2-1|TRBV7-9
ASSSRGGAPSSYNEQF